This TCR beta chain is from a study of CD8 T cells in Susac syndrome. Whole-study findings and limits: The study acknowledged a relatively small number of individuals in its TCR sequencing and HLA analysis.

Concerning this clonotype: The antigen is unknown.

With random hexamers, reverse transcription was performed on about 0.5 to 1 ug of RNA. Across 54 Vbeta and 13 Jbeta, immunoSEQ multiplex PCR amplified TCR beta CDR3. TCRdb passed the immunoSEQ multiplex PCR reads through MiXCR, listing each CDR3 protein once. The data contain about 130,000 distinct CDR3 sequences, roughly 94% of them singletons. Looked up from germline, CDR1 is SGHDT and CDR2 is YYEEEE. The CDR3 is 13 residues long. The junction had 6 bases not matched to a gene; V was cut back by 4 bases and J by 6 bases. Isolation of CD8+ and CD4+ T cells was performed negatively, whereas enrichment of TEMRA cells was done by FACS.

The sequence was collected from a human donor with multiple sclerosis. The rearrangement links TRBV5-6 to TRBJ1-1; 7 bases map to TRBD1. Specimen: CD4+ T cells from PBMCs. In DNA form, the CDR3 reads TGTGCCAGCAGCCGACAGGGATGGCCTGAAGCTTTCTTT. Translated, it gives CASSRQGWPEAFF.